The TCR beta chain under discussion was sequenced for a study of T cell repertoires in cytomegalovirus infection. Each CDR3 protein gets one entry after TCRdb re-called the reads with MiXCR. The table includes 900,000 to 950,000 distinct CDR3 sequences, around 32% detected once. V lost 10 bases to trimming and J lost 6 bases; unmatched junction nucleotides: 4. The CDR3 length is 11 residues. Germline V gene data show CDR1 as LNHDA and CDR2 as SQIVND (reference sequence). There are a few counts of this clonotype. Its antigen remains unknown. This TCR came from a human donor in good health (CMV status not recorded). Some clones in this sample may be carry-over from other donors' samples. The V and J genes are TRBV19 and TRBJ2-7; 9 bases agree with TRBD2. The sequences come from cultured CD8+ T cells from PBMCs, collected from culture after CMV antigen stimulation. The CDR3 sequence: CATGTSSEQYF. As DNA, the CDR3 is TGTGCCACTGGGACTAGCTCCGAGCAGTACTTC.